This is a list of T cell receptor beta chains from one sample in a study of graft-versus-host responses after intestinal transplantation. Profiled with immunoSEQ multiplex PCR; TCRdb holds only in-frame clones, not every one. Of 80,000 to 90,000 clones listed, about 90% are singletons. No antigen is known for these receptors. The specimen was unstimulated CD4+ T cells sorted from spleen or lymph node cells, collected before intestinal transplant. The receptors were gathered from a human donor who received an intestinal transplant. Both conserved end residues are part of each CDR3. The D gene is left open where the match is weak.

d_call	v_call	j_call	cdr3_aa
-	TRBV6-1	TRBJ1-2	CAISQGSGYTF
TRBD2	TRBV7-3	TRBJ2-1	CASSLRVAGVFSYNEQFF
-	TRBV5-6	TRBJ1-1	CASSLGQWGTEAFF
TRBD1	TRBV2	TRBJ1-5	CASSAQGINQPQHF
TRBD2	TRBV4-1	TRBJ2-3	CASSQAGVAGGQDSDTQYF
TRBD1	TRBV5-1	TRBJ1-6	CASSRTGQGDSPLHF
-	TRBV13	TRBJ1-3	CASSLSGGSGNTIYF
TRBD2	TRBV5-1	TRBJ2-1	CASSVGGGASYNEQFF
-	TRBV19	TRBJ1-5	CASSIAGAGNQPQHF
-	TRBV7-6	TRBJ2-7	CASSQQDFDRSYEQYF
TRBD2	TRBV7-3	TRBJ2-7	CASSPRLAGPYEQYF
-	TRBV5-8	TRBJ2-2	CASSQGHAGELFF
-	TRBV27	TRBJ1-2	CASSFRSFLTDGYTF
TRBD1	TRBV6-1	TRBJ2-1	CASIVSGTGGNEQFF
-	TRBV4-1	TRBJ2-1	CASSQVKSVDEQFF
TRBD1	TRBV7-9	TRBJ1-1	CASSLAGQGVWNTEAFF
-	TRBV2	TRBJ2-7	CASRQPLWSYEQYF
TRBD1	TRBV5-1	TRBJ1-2	CASSSTGERGYTF
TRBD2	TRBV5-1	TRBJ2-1	CASSLWGSGAPSSYNEQFF
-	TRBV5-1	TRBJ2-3	CASSLGGRVGDTQYF
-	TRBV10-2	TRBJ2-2	CASSGEWPGELFF
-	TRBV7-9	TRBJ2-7	CASSKTVYEQYF
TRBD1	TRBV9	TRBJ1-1	CASSPRGREDTEAFF
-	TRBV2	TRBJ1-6	CASKGVNSPLHF
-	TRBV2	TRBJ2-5	CASSGTVETQYF
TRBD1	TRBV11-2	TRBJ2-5	CASSLGGQGAWETQYF
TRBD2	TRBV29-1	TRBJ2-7	CSAGLAEYEQYF
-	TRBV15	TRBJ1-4	CATSRDPGGFSLSTNEKLFF
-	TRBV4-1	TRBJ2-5	CASSQGRETQYF
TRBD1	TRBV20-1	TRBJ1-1	CSVTGGAEAFF
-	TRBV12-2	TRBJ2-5	CASRSSGGGQETQYF
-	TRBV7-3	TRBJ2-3	CASSQVAGNTDTQYF
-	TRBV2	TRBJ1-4	CASSRGGSEKLFF
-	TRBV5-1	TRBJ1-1	CASSLSVTNTEAFF
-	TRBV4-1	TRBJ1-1	CASSPPNRPNTEAFF
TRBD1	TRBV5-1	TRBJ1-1	CASRFFLPGQNPEAFF
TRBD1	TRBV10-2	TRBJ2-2	CASSATGVDTGELFF
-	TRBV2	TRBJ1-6	CASSETGTRDSPLHF
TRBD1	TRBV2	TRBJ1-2	CASRDRGHGYTF
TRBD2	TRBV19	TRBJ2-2	CASSLLAGVGTGELFF
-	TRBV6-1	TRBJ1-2	CASSSQGNYGYTF
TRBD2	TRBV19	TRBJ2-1	CASSMGELAGGLIANEQFF
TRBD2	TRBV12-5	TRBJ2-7	CASAPVGTSSYEQYF
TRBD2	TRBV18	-	CASSPFLIGASGAYEQYF
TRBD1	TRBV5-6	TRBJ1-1	CASSSTGQGLEAFF
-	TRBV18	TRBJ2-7	CASSPTDSGWYF
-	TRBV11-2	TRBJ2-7	CASSFGQAKYEQYF